This entry is about one TCR beta chain. CDR1 is LGHDT, CDR2 YNNKEL, per germline (reference sequence). V was clipped by 4 bases and J by 3 bases, with 6 bases between them. This CDR3 has 12 residues. Recruitment covered about 26 US areas and drew participants whose ages spanned about 18 to 95 years. Self-reported history from a screening survey and questionnaire set each donor's cohort. This entry belongs to a study of blood T cell repertoires in COVID-19. TCRdb's table, derived via immunoSEQ multiplex PCR, lists solely in-frame clones and lacks some. The sample has some 190,000 clones, 65% to 80% seen once.

The rearrangement links TRBV3-1 (or the pseudogene TRBV3-2) to TRBJ1-1; unclear D gene. This TCR came from a woman in her 50s with acute COVID-19. Sequencing was carried out using PBMCs or T cells enriched from blood (not recorded which). The CDR3 nucleotides read TGTGCCAGCAGCCGTCTTGACACTGAAGCTTTCTTT. It codes for CASSRLDTEAFF.